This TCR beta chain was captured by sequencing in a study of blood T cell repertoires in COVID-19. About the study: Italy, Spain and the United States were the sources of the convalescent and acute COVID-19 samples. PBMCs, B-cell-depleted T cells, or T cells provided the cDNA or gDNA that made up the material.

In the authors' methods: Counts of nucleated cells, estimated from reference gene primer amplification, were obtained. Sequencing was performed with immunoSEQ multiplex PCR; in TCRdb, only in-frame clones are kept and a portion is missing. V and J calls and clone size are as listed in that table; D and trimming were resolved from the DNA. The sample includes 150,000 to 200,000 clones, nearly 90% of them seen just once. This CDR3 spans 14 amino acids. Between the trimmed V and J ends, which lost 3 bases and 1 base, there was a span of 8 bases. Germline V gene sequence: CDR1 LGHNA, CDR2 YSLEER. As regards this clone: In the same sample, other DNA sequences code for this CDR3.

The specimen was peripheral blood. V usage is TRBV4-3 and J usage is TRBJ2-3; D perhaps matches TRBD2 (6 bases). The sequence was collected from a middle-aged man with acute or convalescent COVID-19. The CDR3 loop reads CASSQGGGTDTQYF. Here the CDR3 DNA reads TGCGCCAGCAGCCAGGGCGGGGGCACAGATACGCAGTATTTT.